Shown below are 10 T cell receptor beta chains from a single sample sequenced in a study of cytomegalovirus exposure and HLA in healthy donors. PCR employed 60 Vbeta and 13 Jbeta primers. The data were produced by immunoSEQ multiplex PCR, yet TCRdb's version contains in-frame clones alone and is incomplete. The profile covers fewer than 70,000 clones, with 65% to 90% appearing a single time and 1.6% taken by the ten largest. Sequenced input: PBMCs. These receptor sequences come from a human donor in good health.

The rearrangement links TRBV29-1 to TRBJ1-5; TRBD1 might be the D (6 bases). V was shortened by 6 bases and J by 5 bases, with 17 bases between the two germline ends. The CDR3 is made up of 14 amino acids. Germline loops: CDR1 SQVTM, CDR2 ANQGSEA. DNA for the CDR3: TGCAGCGTCGCCAACACACAGGGAGATCAGCCCCAGCATTTT. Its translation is CSVANTQGDQPQHF.

CDR3 sequence reads: CASSPRDRGFDGYTF. The CDR3 DNA sequence: TGTGCCAGCAGCCCACGGGACAGGGGCTTCGACGGCTACACCTTC. This chain uses TRBV11-1 with TRBJ1-2; 10 bases agree with TRBD1. V lost 5 bases to trimming and J lost 8 bases; unmatched junction nucleotides: 11. Germline lookup yields CDR1 SGHAT and CDR2 FQDESV (reference sequence). This CDR3 has 15 residues.

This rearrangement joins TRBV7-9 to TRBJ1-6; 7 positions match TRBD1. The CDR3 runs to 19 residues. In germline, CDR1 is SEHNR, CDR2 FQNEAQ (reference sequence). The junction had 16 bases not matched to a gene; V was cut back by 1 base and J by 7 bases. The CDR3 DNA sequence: TGTGCCAGCAGCTTAGGATCGTGGGCTACAGGGGTGCGAAATTCACCCCTCCACTTT. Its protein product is CASSLGSWATGVRNSPLHF.

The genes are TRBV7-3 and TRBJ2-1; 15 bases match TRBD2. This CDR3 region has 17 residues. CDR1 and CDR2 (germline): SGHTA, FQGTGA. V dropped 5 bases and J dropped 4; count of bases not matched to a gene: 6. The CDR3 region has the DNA TGTGCCAGCAGCCCGGGACTAGCGGGAGGATCTTACAATGAGCAGTTCTTC. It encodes CASSPGLAGGSYNEQFF.

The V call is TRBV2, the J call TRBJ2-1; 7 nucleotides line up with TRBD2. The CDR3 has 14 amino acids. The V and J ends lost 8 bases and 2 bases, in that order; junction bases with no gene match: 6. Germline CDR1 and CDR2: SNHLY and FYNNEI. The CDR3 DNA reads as TGTGCCAGCCGCGGGGGTTCGGCCTACAATGAGCAGTTCTTC. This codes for CASRGGSAYNEQFF.

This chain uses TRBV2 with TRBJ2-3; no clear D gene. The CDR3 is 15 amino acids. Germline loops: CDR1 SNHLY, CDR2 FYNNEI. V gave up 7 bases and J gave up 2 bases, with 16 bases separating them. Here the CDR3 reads CASKATVSTTDTQYF. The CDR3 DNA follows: TGTGCCAGCAAAGCGACGGTGTCGACCACAGATACGCAGTATTTT.

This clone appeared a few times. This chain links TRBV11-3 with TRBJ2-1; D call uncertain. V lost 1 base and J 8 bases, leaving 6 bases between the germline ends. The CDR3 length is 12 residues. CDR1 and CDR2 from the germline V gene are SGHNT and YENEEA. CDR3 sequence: CASSLVGDEQFF. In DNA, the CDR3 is TGTGCCAGCAGCTTAGTCGGTGATGAGCAGTTCTTC. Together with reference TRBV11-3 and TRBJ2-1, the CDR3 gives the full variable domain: EAGVVQSPRYKIIEKKQPVAFWCNPISGHNTLYWYLQNLGQGPELLIRYENEEAVDDSQLPKDRFSAERLKGVDSTLKIQPAELGDSAVYLCASSLVGDEQFFGPGTRLTVL.

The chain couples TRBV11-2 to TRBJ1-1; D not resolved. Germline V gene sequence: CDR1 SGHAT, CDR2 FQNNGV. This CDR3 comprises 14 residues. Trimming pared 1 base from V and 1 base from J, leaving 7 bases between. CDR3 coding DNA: TGTGCCAGCAGCTTAGTAAACGGGAACACTGAAGCTTTCTTT. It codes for CASSLVNGNTEAFF.

The CDR3 loop reads CASSSRAESSYEQYF. The CDR3 DNA is TGTGCCAGCAGCTCACGCGCGGAGAGCTCCTACGAGCAGTACTTC. V usage is TRBV9 and J usage is TRBJ2-7; D is undetermined. Per germline, CDR1 SGDLS and CDR2 YYNGEE. The CDR3 runs to 15 residues. V was shortened by 4 bases and J by 0 bases, with 14 bases between the two germline ends.

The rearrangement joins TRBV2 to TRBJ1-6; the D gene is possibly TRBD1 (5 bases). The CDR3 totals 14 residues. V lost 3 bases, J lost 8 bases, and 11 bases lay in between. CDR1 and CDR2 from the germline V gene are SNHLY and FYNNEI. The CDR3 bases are TGTGCCAGCAGTGATGCGGGGGAGCATTCACCCCTCCACTTT. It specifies CASSDAGEHSPLHF.